In its sample, the clone carrying this TCR beta chain was seen once. Its antigen is currently unknown. Unrecorded immune exposure was likely among donors, who were nominally healthy when sampled. The PCR was carried out with 60 Vbeta primers and 13 Jbeta primers. The data were produced by immunoSEQ multiplex PCR, yet TCRdb's version contains in-frame clones alone and is incomplete. The sample yields some 190,000 clones, roughly 82% seen once. This record comes from a study of cytomegalovirus exposure and HLA in healthy donors. Study outcomes and limitations: An analysis that was carried out later associated 15,000 to 20,000 TCR beta sequences with HLA alleles at 0.05 false discovery rate. In a later analysis, a missense DCLRE1C variant was linked to TCR beta V- and J-gene trimming. CMV serostatus was the only immune exposure information that was available.

The CDR3 sequence is 14 residues long. Trimming removed 0 bases at V and 4 bases at J, with 10 bases between. Germline V lookup: CDR1 SGHTS, CDR2 YDEGEE. The sequenced sample consisted of PBMCs. This sequence originates from a man in his forties in good health and CMV-seronegative. The rearrangement joins TRBV5-8 to TRBJ1-2; possibly TRBD1 for D (6 bases). The CDR3 reads CASSLDRGIYGYTF. DNA of the CDR3: TGTGCCAGCAGCTTGGATAGGGGGATCTATGGCTACACCTTC.